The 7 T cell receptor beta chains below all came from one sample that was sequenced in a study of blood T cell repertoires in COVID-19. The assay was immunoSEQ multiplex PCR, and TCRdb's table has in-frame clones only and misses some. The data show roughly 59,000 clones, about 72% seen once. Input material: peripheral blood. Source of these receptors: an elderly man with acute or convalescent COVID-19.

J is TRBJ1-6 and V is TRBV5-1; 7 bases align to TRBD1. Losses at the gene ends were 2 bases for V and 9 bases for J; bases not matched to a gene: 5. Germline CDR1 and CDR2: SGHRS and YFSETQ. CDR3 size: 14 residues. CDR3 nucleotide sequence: TGCGCCAGCAGCTTAGCACAGGGGCTTTCACCCCTCCACTTT. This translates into CASSLAQGLSPLHF.

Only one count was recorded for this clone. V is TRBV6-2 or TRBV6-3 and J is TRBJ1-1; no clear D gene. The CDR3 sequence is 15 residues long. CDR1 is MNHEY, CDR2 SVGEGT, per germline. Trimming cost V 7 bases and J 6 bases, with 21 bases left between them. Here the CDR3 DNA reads TGTGCCAGCATCCCGGATGGCAGGCGAACGGCTGAAGCTTTCTTT. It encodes CASIPDGRRTAEAFF.

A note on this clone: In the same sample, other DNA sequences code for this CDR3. The CDR3 DNA sequence: TGTGCCAGCAGCGGGGGACAAGTAAACACCGGGGAGCTGTTTTTT. Translation gives CASSGGQVNTGELFF. This rearrangement joins TRBV7-2 to TRBJ2-2, with D perhaps matching TRBD1 (6 bases). Germline V CDR1 and CDR2: SGHTA, FQGNSA. This CDR3 spans 15 amino acids. V was trimmed by 5 bases and J by 2 bases, leaving 12 bases between them.

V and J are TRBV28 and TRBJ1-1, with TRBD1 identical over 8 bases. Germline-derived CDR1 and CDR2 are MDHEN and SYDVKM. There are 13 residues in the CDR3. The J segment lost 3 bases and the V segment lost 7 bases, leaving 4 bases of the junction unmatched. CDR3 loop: CASIGRGHTEAFF. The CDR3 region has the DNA TGTGCCAGCATTGGCAGGGGGCACACTGAAGCTTTCTTT.

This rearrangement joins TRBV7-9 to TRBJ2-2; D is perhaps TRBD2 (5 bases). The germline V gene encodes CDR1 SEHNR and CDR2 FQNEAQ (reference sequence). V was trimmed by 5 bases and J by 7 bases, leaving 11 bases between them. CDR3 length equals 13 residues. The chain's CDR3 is CASSPFSVGELFF. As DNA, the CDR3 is TGTGCCAGCAGCCCGTTTAGCGTCGGGGAGCTGTTTTTT.

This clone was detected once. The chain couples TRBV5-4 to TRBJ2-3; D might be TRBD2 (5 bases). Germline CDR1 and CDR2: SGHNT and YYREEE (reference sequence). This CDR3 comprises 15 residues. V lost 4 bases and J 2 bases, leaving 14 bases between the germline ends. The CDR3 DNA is TGTGCCAGCAGCCGCACGGTAGCGCCCACAGATACGCAGTATTTT. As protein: CASSRTVAPTDTQYF.

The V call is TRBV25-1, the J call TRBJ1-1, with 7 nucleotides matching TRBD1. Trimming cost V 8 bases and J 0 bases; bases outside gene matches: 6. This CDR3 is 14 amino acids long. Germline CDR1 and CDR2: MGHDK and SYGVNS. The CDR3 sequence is CASSGQLMNTEAFF. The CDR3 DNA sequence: TGTGCCAGCTCGGGACAGCTCATGAACACTGAAGCTTTCTTT.